The sequence of this TCR beta chain was determined in a study of blood T cell repertoires in COVID-19. Generated by immunoSEQ multiplex PCR, the TCRdb table keeps only in-frame clones and is missing some. The profile shows 250,000 or so clones, around 90% of them singletons. The CDR3 consists of 14 residues. Germline-derived CDR1 and CDR2 are LNHDA and SQIVND (reference sequence). Trimming cost V 6 bases and J 5 bases, with 14 bases left between them. The chain couples TRBV19 to TRBJ1-5; D gene unclear. Sequenced input: peripheral blood. This TCR was sampled from a woman aged 70-85 years with active or convalescent COVID-19. The CDR3, as DNA: TGTGCCAGTAGCTTATCGGCACTAGATCAGCCCCAGCATTTT. It is translated as CASSLSALDQPQHF.